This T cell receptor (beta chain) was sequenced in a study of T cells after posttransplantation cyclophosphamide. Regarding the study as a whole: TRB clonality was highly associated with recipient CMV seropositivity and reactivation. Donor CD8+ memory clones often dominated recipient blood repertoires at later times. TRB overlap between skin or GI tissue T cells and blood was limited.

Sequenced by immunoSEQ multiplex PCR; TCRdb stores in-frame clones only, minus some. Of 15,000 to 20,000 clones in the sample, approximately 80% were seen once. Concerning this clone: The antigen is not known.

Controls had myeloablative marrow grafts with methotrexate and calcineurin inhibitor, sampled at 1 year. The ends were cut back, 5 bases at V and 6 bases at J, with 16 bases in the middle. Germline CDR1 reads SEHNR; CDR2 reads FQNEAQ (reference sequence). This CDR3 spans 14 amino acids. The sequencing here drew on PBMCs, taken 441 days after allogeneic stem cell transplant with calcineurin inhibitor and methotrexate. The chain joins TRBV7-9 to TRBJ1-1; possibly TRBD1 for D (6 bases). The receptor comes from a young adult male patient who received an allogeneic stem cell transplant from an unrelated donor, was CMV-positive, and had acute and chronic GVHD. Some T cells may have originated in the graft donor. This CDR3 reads CASSPPDSRPEAFF. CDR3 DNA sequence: TGTGCCAGCAGCCCCCCGGACAGTAGGCCTGAAGCTTTCTTT.